This entry concerns a single TCR beta chain. V lost 2 bases and J 4 bases, leaving 9 bases between the germline ends. This CDR3 spans 13 amino acids. Germline V gives CDR1 KGHSH, CDR2 LQKENI. TCRdb's copy holds only in-frame clones and misses some; the assay was immunoSEQ multiplex PCR. The sample contains 50,000 to 70,000 clones, roughly 86% of which appear only once. The data were taken from a study of blood T cell repertoires in COVID-19. Turning to the study itself: T cells, B-cell-depleted T cells, or PBMCs provided the cDNA or gDNA that served as material.

V and J are TRBV18 and TRBJ2-7; D call uncertain. The clonotype originates from a man in his fifties with active COVID-19. The material sequenced was peripheral blood. CDR3 sequence: CASSPSVLYEQYF. The CDR3 nucleotides are TGTGCCAGCTCACCATCTGTGTTGTACGAGCAGTACTTC.